This T cell receptor (beta chain) was identified in a study of T cells in Graves' hyperthyroidism and ophthalmopathy. Exclusions: uncontrolled infection, other autoimmune disease, pregnancy, lactation. From RNA transcripts, TCR beta CDR3 regions were amplified. When the TCR CDR3 underwent first-round RT-PCR, the HTBI primer set was used. TCRdb re-called the multiplex PCR reads through MiXCR, storing one row per CDR3 protein. This sample has fewer than 550,000 distinct CDR3 sequences; less than 25% occur once, and the top ten carry approximately 10%. Study-level results: The model made its ophthalmopathy prediction, and onset followed a median approximately 6 months later. Within blood appeared most thyroid clonotypes that had expanded above 0.001.

Per the germline V gene, CDR1 is MNHEY and CDR2 is SVGEGT. This CDR3 contains 19 residues. As regards this clonotype: Its antigen is not known. Possible read error: a much larger clone is one base away.

This chain joins TRBV6-2 or TRBV6-3 and TRBJ2-5, with unresolved D. Material: blood. This receptor was taken from a woman aged 25-40 years with Graves' ophthalmopathy. CDR3 loop: CASSYSTLPGGRAQETRYF. In DNA, the CDR3 is TGTGCCAGCAGTTACTCGACTCTCCCGGGCGGTCGAGCCCAAGAGACCCGGTACTTC.